This T cell receptor (beta chain) was identified in a study of post-analysis software for immune sequencing data. General study results and limits: Normalized Chao1 diversity was significantly lower in multiple sclerosis patients than in controls.

Of note for this clonotype: Its antigen is not identified.

Unique molecular identifiers had been added to the TCR beta cDNA libraries. Roughly 500,000 cDNA molecules were obtained from roughly 1 to 10 million T cells. TCRdb redid the calling of the PCR reads with MiXCR, one entry per CDR3 protein. The table has approximately 660,000 distinct CDR3 sequences, more than 50% seen once. The sequencing input was blood. The receptor was derived from a girl aged 2 to 10 with multiple sclerosis.

The CDR3 reads CSVGLLAVSYNEQFF. In nucleotides, the CDR3 is TGCAGCGTCGGTTTACTAGCGGTCTCCTACAATGAGCAGTTCTTC. The V call is TRBV29-1, the J call TRBJ2-1; 8 nucleotides line up with TRBD2. The V and J ends lost 6 bases and 0 bases, in that order; junction bases with no gene match: 7. The germline V gene has CDR1 SQVTM and CDR2 ANQGSEA. This CDR3 is 15 amino acids long.